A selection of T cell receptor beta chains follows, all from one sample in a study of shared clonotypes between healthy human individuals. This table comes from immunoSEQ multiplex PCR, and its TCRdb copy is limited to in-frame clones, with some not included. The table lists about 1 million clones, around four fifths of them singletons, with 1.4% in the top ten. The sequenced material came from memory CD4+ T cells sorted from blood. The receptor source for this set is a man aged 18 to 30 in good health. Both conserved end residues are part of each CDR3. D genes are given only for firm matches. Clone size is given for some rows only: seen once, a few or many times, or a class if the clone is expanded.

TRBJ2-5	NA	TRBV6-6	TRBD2	CALRVAGGGETQYF	TGTGCCTTGAGAGTAGCGGGGGGCGGGGAGACCCAGTACTTC
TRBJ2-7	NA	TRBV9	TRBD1	CASSVRDRGSYEQYF	TGTGCCAGCAGCGTGCGGGACAGGGGCTCCTACGAGCAGTACTTC
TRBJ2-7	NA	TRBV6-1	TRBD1	CASSDRDYEQYF	TGTGCCAGCAGCGACAGGGACTACGAGCAGTACTTC
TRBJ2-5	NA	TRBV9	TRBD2	CASTRGTSGEIGETQYF	TGTGCCAGCACGAGAGGGACTAGCGGGGAGATAGGGGAGACCCAGTACTTC
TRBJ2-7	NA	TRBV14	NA	CASSQVPTLGQYF	TGTGCCAGCAGCCAAGTTCCCACCTTGGGGCAGTACTTC
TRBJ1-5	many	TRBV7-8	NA	CASSSERGGPQHF	TGTGCCAGCAGCAGCGAGAGGGGGGGGCCCCAGCATTTT
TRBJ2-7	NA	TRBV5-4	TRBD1	CASSLDGTVDDEQYF	TGTGCCAGCAGCTTGGACGGGACAGTCGATGACGAGCAGTACTTC
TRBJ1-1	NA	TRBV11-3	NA	CASSLDGGGKAFF	TGTGCCAGCAGCTTAGATGGAGGTGGGAAAGCTTTCTTT
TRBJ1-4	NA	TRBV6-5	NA	CASSSQDEKLFF	TGTGCCAGCAGTTCACAGGATGAAAAACTGTTTTTT
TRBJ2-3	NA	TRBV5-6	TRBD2	CASSDRDYKLLQYF	TGTGCCAGCAGCGACCGGGACTACAAACTTCTTCAGTATTTT
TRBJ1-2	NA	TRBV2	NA	CASSRRQYSNYGYTF	TGTGCCAGCAGTAGAAGACAGTACTCTAACTATGGCTACACCTTC
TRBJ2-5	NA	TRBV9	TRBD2	CASSVGTSGGETQYF	TGTGCCAGCAGCGTAGGGACTAGTGGGGGGGAGACCCAGTACTTC
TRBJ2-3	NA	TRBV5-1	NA	CASSWGDGGTDTQYF	TGCGCCAGCAGCTGGGGGGACGGGGGCACAGATACGCAGTATTTT
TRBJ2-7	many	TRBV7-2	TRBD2	CASSPGPGGVYEQYF	TGTGCCAGCAGCCCGGGACCGGGAGGGGTCTACGAGCAGTACTTC
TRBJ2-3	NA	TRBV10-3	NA	CAISVQGTDTQYF	TGTGCCATCAGTGTACAGGGCACAGATACGCAGTATTTT
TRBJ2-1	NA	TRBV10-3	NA	CAISESQIPGEQFF	TGTGCCATCAGTGAGTCCCAAATACCGGGTGAGCAGTTCTTC
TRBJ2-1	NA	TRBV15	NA	CATSPRREMVMGEQFF	TGTGCCACCAGCCCACGCAGGGAAATGGTTATGGGTGAGCAGTTCTTC
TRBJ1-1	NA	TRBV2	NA	CASGRYTEAFF	TGTGCCAGCGGACGTTACACTGAAGCTTTCTTT
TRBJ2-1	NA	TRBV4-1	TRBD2	CASSPGGLGEDYNEQFF	TGCGCCAGCAGCCCGGGGGGGCTGGGCGAGGACTACAATGAGCAGTTCTTC
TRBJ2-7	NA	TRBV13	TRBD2	CASSFGGLAVSYEQYF	TGTGCCAGCAGCTTTGGGGGACTAGCGGTTTCCTACGAGCAGTACTTC